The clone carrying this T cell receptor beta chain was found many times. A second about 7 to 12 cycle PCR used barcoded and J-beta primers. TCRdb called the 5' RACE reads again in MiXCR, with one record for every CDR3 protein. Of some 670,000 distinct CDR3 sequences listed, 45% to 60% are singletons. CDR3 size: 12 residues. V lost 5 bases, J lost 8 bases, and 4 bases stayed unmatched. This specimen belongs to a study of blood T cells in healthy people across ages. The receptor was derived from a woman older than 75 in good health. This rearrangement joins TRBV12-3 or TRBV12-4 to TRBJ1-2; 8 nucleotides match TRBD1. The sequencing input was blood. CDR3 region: CASSKQGAGYTF. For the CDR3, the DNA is TGTGCCAGCAGTAAGCAGGGGGCGGGCTACACCTTC.